The present entry profiles one T cell receptor (beta chain) with its context. Uncontrolled infections, other autoimmune diseases, pregnancy or lactation led to exclusion of patients. Diagnoses rested on clinical symptoms, serum thyroxine and TRAb, thyroid ultrasound and orbital computed tomography. Amplification targeted TCR beta CDR3 regions from RNA transcripts. The primer set for the first-round RT-PCR of the TCR CDR3 was HTBI. TCRdb processed the multiplex PCR reads anew with MiXCR; each CDR3 protein has one entry. The sample includes a few hundred thousand distinct CDR3 sequences, more than 45% of them seen just once. CDR3 length: 14 amino acids. V was clipped by 3 bases and J by 5 bases, with 8 bases between them. CDR1 LNHDA and CDR2 SQIVND come from the germline V gene (reference sequence). This record belongs to a study of T cells in Graves' hyperthyroidism and ophthalmopathy.

This sequence originates from a young woman with Graves' hyperthyroidism. Sequencing was performed on peripheral blood or thyroid tissue (not recorded which). This sequence joins TRBV19 and TRBJ2-6; D ambiguous. CDR3 in amino acids: CASSIDDRANVLTF. The CDR3 nucleotides are TGTGCCAGTAGTATCGACGACAGGGCCAACGTCCTGACTTTC.